Listed below are T cell receptor beta chains from one sample, sequenced in a study of T cells in Graves' hyperthyroidism and ophthalmopathy. TCRdb used MiXCR to reprocess the multiplex PCR reads, holding one entry per CDR3 protein. The data show about 350,000 distinct CDR3 sequences, with approximately 15% seen just once and 20% to 25% held by the top ten. Sequencing was performed on blood. All receptors come from a young woman with Graves' hyperthyroidism. CDR3s include the opening cysteine and the closing phenylalanine or tryptophan. Each record gives: V gene, J gene, D gene, CDR3 protein. D genes are given only for firm matches.

V gene: TRBV28
J gene: TRBJ2-1
D gene: TRBD1
CDR3 protein: CASRGTGDEQFF

V gene: TRBV7-9
J gene: TRBJ2-6
D gene: .
CDR3 protein: CASSRSYSGANVLTF

V gene: TRBV24-1
J gene: TRBJ2-1
D gene: .
CDR3 protein: CATSGGSSYNEQFF

V gene: TRBV20-1
J gene: TRBJ2-3
D gene: TRBD2
CDR3 protein: CSARGLAADTQYF

V gene: TRBV11-2
J gene: TRBJ2-5
D gene: .
CDR3 protein: CASSLDRAGSGTQYF

V gene: TRBV12-3/TRBV12-4
J gene: TRBJ2-7
D gene: .
CDR3 protein: CASSSHSGDEQYF

V gene: TRBV28
J gene: TRBJ2-6
D gene: .
CDR3 protein: CASSLPPGSPLTGANVLTF

V gene: TRBV20-1
J gene: TRBJ2-5
D gene: TRBD2
CDR3 protein: CSALTRRLAGAQYF

V gene: TRBV30
J gene: TRBJ1-5
D gene: .
CDR3 protein: CACRDDSNQPQHF

V gene: TRBV20-1
J gene: TRBJ1-1
D gene: .
CDR3 protein: CSARGSGSSTEAFF

V gene: TRBV6-2/TRBV6-3
J gene: TRBJ2-7
D gene: .
CDR3 protein: CASSGPRSGYEQYF

V gene: TRBV28
J gene: TRBJ2-2
D gene: .
CDR3 protein: CASRKLARTGELFF

V gene: TRBV10-3
J gene: TRBJ2-7
D gene: TRBD1
CDR3 protein: CAISRQGSYEQYF

V gene: TRBV28
J gene: TRBJ1-2
D gene: TRBD1
CDR3 protein: CASRPMGQGVNGYTF

V gene: TRBV7-2
J gene: TRBJ2-5
D gene: .
CDR3 protein: CASSLDTGMKTQYF

V gene: TRBV27
J gene: TRBJ2-1
D gene: TRBD2
CDR3 protein: CASRTTGLTYNEQFF

V gene: TRBV19
J gene: TRBJ2-1
D gene: .
CDR3 protein: CASRAGTVFYNEQFF

V gene: TRBV12-3/TRBV12-4
J gene: TRBJ1-2
D gene: .
CDR3 protein: CASSSYGVGGYTF

V gene: TRBV29-1
J gene: TRBJ2-7
D gene: .
CDR3 protein: CSVAVGAGEQYF